What follows describes a single T cell receptor beta chain. This record belongs to a study of blood T cell repertoires in COVID-19. On the study more broadly: Researchers got acute and convalescent COVID-19 samples from the United States, Italy and Spain. T cells, B-cell-depleted T cells, or PBMCs provided the cDNA or gDNA that served as material.

Original processing methods: Amplification with reference gene primers provided the estimates of nucleated cell counts. TCRdb's table, derived via immunoSEQ multiplex PCR, lists solely in-frame clones and lacks some. V, J and clone size are taken as reported in that table, and D and trimming were inferred from the DNA itself. This table holds a few hundred thousand clones, approximately 88% found once. Sequenced input: peripheral blood. This receptor was obtained from a young man who had recovered from COVID-19.

The CDR3 here is CASSPKGGLAGASYEQYF. The DNA for the CDR3 is TGTGCCAGCAGTCCCAAAGGAGGACTAGCGGGCGCGTCCTACGAGCAGTACTTC. The chain links TRBV27 to TRBJ2-7; 11 bases match TRBD2. Per germline, CDR1 MNHEY and CDR2 SMNVEV (reference sequence). J gave up 1 base and V 5 bases, and 13 bases lay outside the gene matches. The CDR3 covers 18 residues.